This TCR beta chain originates from a study of cytomegalovirus exposure and HLA in healthy donors. PCR was performed using 60 Vbeta and 13 Jbeta primers. TCRdb's table, derived via immunoSEQ multiplex PCR, lists solely in-frame clones and lacks some. Of around 150,000 clones listed, more than 60% are singletons. This clone was seen a single time. CDR3 size: 16 residues. The V and J ends lost 4 bases and 3 bases respectively, with 16 bases between them. Germline CDR1 and CDR2: MNHNY and SVGAGI (reference sequence). This chain connects TRBV6-6 to TRBJ1-5; a possible D gene is TRBD1 (6 bases). The sample was PBMCs. This sequence originates from a man aged 35 to 55 in good health and CMV-seronegative. CDR3 bases: TGTGCCAGCAGTTCCACCTACCGGGACAACAATCAGCCCCAGCATTTT. This codes for CASSSTYRDNNQPQHF.